Listed below are T cell receptor beta chains from one sample, sequenced in a study of OX40 agonist ivuxolimab in advanced cancers. Sequencing used immunoSEQ multiplex PCR; TCRdb keeps in-frame clones, though not all of them. The sample shows tens of thousands of clones, approximately 91% of them seen only once. The input for sequencing was CD4+ or CD8+ T cells sorted from blood, taken in a trial of the OX40 agonist ivuxolimab. All receptors come from an adult with an advanced solid tumor such as melanoma, head and neck, liver or kidney cancer. Each CDR3 is given with its conserved first and last residue. Each record gives: V gene, clone size, D gene, J gene, CDR3 DNA, CDR3 protein. A D gene is named only where the DNA matches it firmly. Some rows have no size entry. The others give once, few or many, or a class for an expanded clone.

V: TRBV9
size: few
D: TRBD1
J: TRBJ1-1
DNA: TGTGCCAGCAGCCCCCAGACAGGGGGCGGGACTGAAGCTTTCTTT
CDR3: CASSPQTGGGTEAFF

V: TRBV9
size: .
D: .
J: TRBJ1-1
DNA: TGTGCCAGCAGCCTACCGGGCACTGAAGCTTTCTTT
CDR3: CASSLPGTEAFF

V: TRBV4-1
size: .
D: .
J: TRBJ2-1
DNA: TGCGCCAGCAGCCAAGATCCAACAGGGAGCTCCTACAATGAGCAGTTCTTC
CDR3: CASSQDPTGSSYNEQFF

V: TRBV27
size: few
D: TRBD1
J: TRBJ1-4
DNA: TGTGCCAGCAGTTTAGGCCCGCGACAGGGGTATAATGAAAAACTGTTTTTT
CDR3: CASSLGPRQGYNEKLFF

V: TRBV13
size: .
D: TRBD1
J: TRBJ1-2
DNA: TGTGCCAGCAGCTTTACAGGGGGCAACTATGGCTACACCTTC
CDR3: CASSFTGGNYGYTF

V: TRBV29-1
size: .
D: TRBD2
J: TRBJ2-7
DNA: TGCAGCGTCGGACTAGTAAGTCCCTACGAGCAGTACTTC
CDR3: CSVGLVSPYEQYF

V: TRBV28
size: .
D: .
J: TRBJ2-7
DNA: TGTGCCAGCAGTTTGTCGGGACTGACCTACGAGCAGTACTTC
CDR3: CASSLSGLTYEQYF

V: TRBV4-2
size: .
D: .
J: TRBJ2-1
DNA: TGTGCCAGCAGCCCCTGGGCCGGGTTCGGGAATGAGCAGTTCTTC
CDR3: CASSPWAGFGNEQFF

V: TRBV28
size: .
D: .
J: TRBJ2-5
DNA: TGTGCCAGCAGACCTCCTCGGGACTCAGAGACCCAGTACTTC
CDR3: CASRPPRDSETQYF

V: TRBV7-8
size: .
D: TRBD2
J: TRBJ2-7
DNA: TGTGCCAGCAGCTTCCCAACTAGGACTAGCGGGAGTCCAGCCTACGAGCAGTACTTC
CDR3: CASSFPTRTSGSPAYEQYF

V: TRBV18
size: .
D: .
J: TRBJ2-1
DNA: TGTGCCAGCAAGCCGGGTCTGGGGACACACAATGAGCAGTTCTTC
CDR3: CASKPGLGTHNEQFF

V: TRBV7-8
size: .
D: .
J: TRBJ1-4
DNA: TGTGCCAGCAGCTTATCTGGGGCTAATGAAAAACTGTTTTTT
CDR3: CASSLSGANEKLFF

V: TRBV4-1
size: .
D: .
J: TRBJ1-1
DNA: TGCGCCAGCAACTTAGGAGTCCAGAACACTGAAGCTTTCTTT
CDR3: CASNLGVQNTEAFF

V: TRBV21-1
size: .
D: .
J: TRBJ1-5
DNA: TGTGCCAGCAGCCCCCTGGACTTAGGTGGCAATCAGCCCCAGCATTTT
CDR3: CASSPLDLGGNQPQHF

V: TRBV11-2
size: .
D: .
J: TRBJ1-1
DNA: TGTGCCAGCAGCTTAGCGTACGGGCGACTGGACACTGAAGCTTTCTTT
CDR3: CASSLAYGRLDTEAFF

V: TRBV6-1
size: .
D: TRBD1
J: TRBJ1-6
DNA: TGTGCCAGCAGTGAAGCTGCCAGGGGGCTCCATTCACCCCTCCACTTT
CDR3: CASSEAARGLHSPLHF

V: TRBV21-1
size: .
D: .
J: TRBJ1-6
DNA: TGTGCCAGCAGCATGGCGAACAGCAGCTCCTATAATTCACCCCTCCACTTT
CDR3: CASSMANSSSYNSPLHF

V: TRBV28
size: .
D: TRBD2
J: TRBJ2-3
DNA: TGTGCCAGCAGTTTGTATAGCGGGGGGTTAACAGATACGCAGTATTTT
CDR3: CASSLYSGGLTDTQYF

V: TRBV28
size: .
D: TRBD2
J: TRBJ2-1
DNA: TGTGCCAGCAGTTTATGGACGGGGGGGTCAAATGAGCAGTTCTTC
CDR3: CASSLWTGGSNEQFF

V: TRBV19
size: .
D: .
J: TRBJ1-1
DNA: TGTGCCAGTAGTATACAGGGGTACACTGAAGCTTTCTTT
CDR3: CASSIQGYTEAFF

V: TRBV7-2
size: once
D: TRBD2
J: TRBJ2-3
DNA: TGTGCCAGCAGCTTACTAGCGGGGGGCACAGATACGCAGTATTTT
CDR3: CASSLLAGGTDTQYF

V: TRBV4-1
size: .
D: TRBD1
J: TRBJ1-5
DNA: TGCGCCAGCAGCCAAGGAGTCAGGGGGCATTTGCAGCCCCAGCATTTT
CDR3: CASSQGVRGHLQPQHF

V: TRBV27
size: .
D: .
J: TRBJ1-1
DNA: TGTGCCAGCAGTTTAAGTTGGGGTTTTGAAGCTTTCTTT
CDR3: CASSLSWGFEAFF

V: TRBV6-1
size: .
D: TRBD2
J: TRBJ2-1
DNA: TGTGCCAGCAGCACGACTAGCGGGGGATGGGATGAGCAGTTCTTC
CDR3: CASSTTSGGWDEQFF

V: TRBV5-4
size: once
D: TRBD1
J: TRBJ1-1
DNA: TGTGCCAGCAGCTACCGGACAGGGACGAACACTGAAGCTTTCTTT
CDR3: CASSYRTGTNTEAFF

V: TRBV19
size: .
D: .
J: TRBJ1-2
DNA: TGTGCCAGTAGATCGTCGGCTGGTTATGGCTACACCTTC
CDR3: CASRSSAGYGYTF

V: TRBV30
size: .
D: .
J: TRBJ2-7
DNA: TGTGCCTGGAGTGTTAAGGGGGAAACCCTCGAGCAGTACTTC
CDR3: CAWSVKGETLEQYF

V: TRBV13
size: once
D: .
J: TRBJ1-5
DNA: TGTGCCAGCAGCTTAGGCCTCAGGGTTTCTAGTCAGCCCCAGCATTTT
CDR3: CASSLGLRVSSQPQHF

V: TRBV9
size: .
D: .
J: TRBJ2-2
DNA: TGTGCCAGCAGCGTAGACACATGGGACACCGGGGAGCTGTTTTTT
CDR3: CASSVDTWDTGELFF

V: TRBV28
size: .
D: TRBD2
J: TRBJ2-5
DNA: TGTGCCAGCAGATCCCTCCGGGGACTAGCGGGCGATTACCGGGAGACCCAGTACTTC
CDR3: CASRSLRGLAGDYRETQYF

V: TRBV27
size: .
D: .
J: TRBJ1-2
DNA: TGTGCCAGCAGTGGCGCGTGGGGGTCAGGCTACACCTTC
CDR3: CASSGAWGSGYTF

V: TRBV18
size: .
D: .
J: TRBJ1-1
DNA: TGTGCCAGCTCACCCCTCGAGGGGGGCTACACTGAAGCTTTCTTT
CDR3: CASSPLEGGYTEAFF

V: TRBV15
size: .
D: TRBD2
J: TRBJ2-3
DNA: TGTGCCACCAGCGTTACTAGCGGGGAAACAGATACGCAGTATTTT
CDR3: CATSVTSGETDTQYF

V: TRBV5-1
size: once
D: .
J: TRBJ2-1
DNA: TGCGCCAGCAGCTTCTCCGGTTTGATCTCCTACAATGAGCAGTTCTTC
CDR3: CASSFSGLISYNEQFF

V: TRBV19
size: .
D: .
J: TRBJ1-6
DNA: TGTGCCAGTAGTATCGCAGGGGCTTCACCCCTCCACTTT
CDR3: CASSIAGASPLHF

V: TRBV2
size: once
D: .
J: TRBJ2-5
DNA: TGTGCCAGCAGCGTTCCTTTGACCGGGGGAGGAGAGACCCAGTACTTC
CDR3: CASSVPLTGGGETQYF

V: TRBV5-1
size: .
D: TRBD1
J: TRBJ2-7
DNA: TGCGCCAGCAGCTTGCTAGACAGGGCGCACGAGCAGTACTTC
CDR3: CASSLLDRAHEQYF